A single count supports the clone carrying this TCR beta chain. This specimen belongs to a study of blood T cell repertoires in COVID-19. Study-wide background: Material from acute and convalescent COVID-19 was sourced from the United States, Italy and Spain. In each case, the material was cDNA or gDNA derived from T cells, B-cell-depleted T cells, or PBMCs.

The length of the CDR3 is 17 residues. V shed 0 bases and J 9 bases; nucleotides not matched to a gene: 11. Germline loops: CDR1 LGHNA, CDR2 YSLEER. Original processing methods: Cell counts per sample came from amplifying reference gene primers. Libraries were prepared by immunoSEQ multiplex PCR; TCRdb keeps only in-frame clonotypes and omits some of them. V, J and clone size derive from that table, while D and trimming were established from the DNA sequence. The table has 120,000 or so clones, roughly 90% seen once. Followed over time, Seattle patients had been enrolled while infection was active. Material for sequencing was peripheral blood. The rearrangement joins TRBV4-3 to TRBJ2-1; 10 bases map to TRBD2. The TCR was taken from a man between 60 and 75 years old with COVID-19, enrolled during active disease. CDR3 residues: CASSQDSSRVAGGEQFF. In DNA form, the CDR3 reads TGCGCCAGCAGCCAAGATAGTAGTAGGGTAGCGGGAGGTGAGCAGTTCTTC.